This TCR beta chain comes out of a study of shared clonotypes between healthy human individuals. Between the trimmed V and J ends, which lost 6 bases and 2 bases, there was a span of 22 bases. CDR3 length: 18 residues. Germline CDR1 and CDR2: SEHNR and FQNEAQ (reference sequence). Assay used: immunoSEQ multiplex PCR; TCRdb lists only in-frame clones, some missing. Here the sample spans 2 million to 2.5 million clones, 85% to 95% being singletons. The source is a young man in good health. Some clones in this sample may be carry-over from other donors' samples. The source material was naive CD4+ T cells from PBMCs. Documented subset: CD45RA+ positively selected. The rearrangement joins TRBV7-9 to TRBJ2-2; no clear D gene. CDR3 protein: CASSLRMGPSGNTGELFF. CDR3 bases: TGTGCCAGCAGTTTGCGTATGGGCCCCAGTGGAAACACCGGGGAGCTGTTTTTT.